Listed below are T cell receptor beta chains from one sample, sequenced in a study of blood T cells in healthy people across ages. TCRdb called the 5' RACE reads again in MiXCR, with one record for every CDR3 protein. This table holds about 1.1 million distinct CDR3 sequences, 30% to 40% found once. The sample consisted of blood. The receptors originated from a young man in good health. Both conserved end residues are part of each CDR3. D genes are given only for firm matches. Only some rows state a clone size, as once, few, many or a class for expanded clones.

V gene,clone size,D gene,J gene,CDR3 protein,CDR3 DNA
TRBV7-2,few,.,TRBJ2-1,CASSLEDLLEQFF,TGTGCCAGCAGCTTAGAGGATCTGCTCGAGCAGTTCTTC
TRBV4-2,few,.,TRBJ1-5,CASSQADSGPQPQHF,TGTGCCAGCAGCCAAGCGGACAGTGGCCCTCAGCCCCAGCATTTT
TRBV7-2,.,.,TRBJ1-5,CASSGGDGQPQHF,TGTGCCAGCAGTGGGGGGGACGGTCAGCCCCAGCATTTT
TRBV9,few,TRBD1,TRBJ1-1,CASSLGQGAPHEAFF,TGTGCCAGCAGCCTAGGACAGGGGGCACCCCATGAAGCTTTCTTT
TRBV18,many,TRBD1,TRBJ1-1,CASSPQGLNTEAFF,TGTGCCAGCAGCCCACAGGGGTTGAACACTGAAGCTTTCTTT
TRBV27,many,.,TRBJ1-1,CASSLGAVPVTEAFF,TGTGCCAGCAGTTTAGGAGCGGTTCCGGTCACTGAAGCTTTCTTT
TRBV5-1,.,TRBD1,TRBJ2-3,CASSSDRGLADTQYF,TGCGCCAGCAGCTCGGACAGGGGGCTCGCAGATACGCAGTATTTT
TRBV5-1,few,.,TRBJ1-1,CASSLDYNTEAFF,TGCGCCAGCAGCTTGGATTACAACACTGAAGCTTTCTTT
TRBV9,.,TRBD1,TRBJ2-1,CASSVGAGQGNEQFF,TGTGCCAGCAGCGTAGGAGCGGGACAGGGCAATGAGCAGTTCTTC
TRBV6-1,.,.,TRBJ2-5,CASSVNIQETQYF,TGTGCCAGCAGTGTGAATATTCAAGAGACCCAGTACTTC
TRBV5-5,.,.,TRBJ1-6,CASSPSWESPLHF,TGTGCCAGCAGCCCTTCGTGGGAATCACCCCTCCACTTT
TRBV12-3/TRBV12-4,.,.,TRBJ2-7,CASSFGQNEQYF,TGTGCCAGCAGTTTTGGACAGAATGAGCAGTACTTC
TRBV28,few,TRBD1,TRBJ2-3,CASRPDRQIYTDTQYF,TGTGCCAGCAGACCGGACAGGCAAATTTACACAGATACGCAGTATTTT
TRBV29-1,.,.,TRBJ2-1,CSGVRGYEQFF,TGCAGCGGTGTTCGGGGATATGAGCAGTTCTTC
TRBV4-3,few,.,TRBJ1-1,CASSQRGSAPEAFF,TGCGCCAGCAGCCAACGAGGTTCCGCCCCTGAAGCTTTCTTT
TRBV20-1,.,.,TRBJ1-2,CSARDGQGYGYTF,TGCAGTGCTAGAGATGGGCAGGGGTATGGCTACACCTTC
TRBV20-1,.,TRBD1,TRBJ2-5,CSASLDRGRFQYF,TGCAGTGCTAGCCTGGACAGGGGGCGTTTTCAGTACTTC
TRBV20-1,.,.,TRBJ2-1,CSARKGRSLGNEQFF,TGCAGTGCTAGAAAGGGGAGATCTCTCGGGAATGAGCAGTTCTTC
TRBV5-6,.,.,TRBJ1-5,CASSLSGRFGQPQHF,TGTGCCAGCAGCTTGTCGGGTCGGTTCGGGCAGCCCCAGCATTTT
TRBV7-2,.,.,TRBJ1-5,CASSPEGGSNQPQHF,TGTGCCAGCAGCCCCGAGGGAGGAAGCAATCAGCCCCAGCATTTT
TRBV13,.,.,TRBJ1-4,CASSFGRNEKLFF,TGTGCCAGCAGCTTCGGCAGAAATGAAAAACTGTTTTTT
TRBV7-9,.,TRBD1,TRBJ2-7,CASSLGQGETEQYF,TGTGCCAGCAGCTTGGGACAGGGGGAAACCGAGCAGTACTTC